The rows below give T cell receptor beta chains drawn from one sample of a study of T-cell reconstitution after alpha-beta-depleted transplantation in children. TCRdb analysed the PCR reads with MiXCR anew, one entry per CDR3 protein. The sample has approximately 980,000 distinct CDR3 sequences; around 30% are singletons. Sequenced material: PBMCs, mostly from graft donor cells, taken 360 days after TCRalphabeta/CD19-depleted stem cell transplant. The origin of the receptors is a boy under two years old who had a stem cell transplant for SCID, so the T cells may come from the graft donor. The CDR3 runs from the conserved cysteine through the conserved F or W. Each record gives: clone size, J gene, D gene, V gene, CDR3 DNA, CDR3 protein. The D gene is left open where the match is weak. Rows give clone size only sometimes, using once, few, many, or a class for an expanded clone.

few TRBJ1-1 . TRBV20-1 TGCAGTGCTAGTACTGGCGGGGGGGTCGCTGAAGCTTTCTTT CSASTGGGVAEAFF
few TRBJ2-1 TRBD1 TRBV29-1 TGCAGCCCGGGACAGGGGATCGGGGAGCAGTTCTTC CSPGQGIGEQFF
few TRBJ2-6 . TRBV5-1 TGCGCCAGCAGCTTCGTAATTGGGGCCAACGTCCTGACTTTC CASSFVIGANVLTF
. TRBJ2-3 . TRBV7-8 TGTGCCAGCAGCTTAGTGGGGGGTAATGGCGCAGATACGCAGTATTTT CASSLVGGNGADTQYF
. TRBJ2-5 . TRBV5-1 TGCGCCAGCAGCTTGGAGGGCCGCAGACTTCAAGAGACCCAGTACTTC CASSLEGRRLQETQYF
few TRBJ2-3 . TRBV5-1 TGCGCCAGCTTCTCCCCGGACCGCACAGATACGCAGTATTTT CASFSPDRTDTQYF
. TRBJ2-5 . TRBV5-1 TGCGCCAGCAGCCACGAGGGGACAATCTCCAACCAAGAGACCCAGTACTTC CASSHEGTISNQETQYF
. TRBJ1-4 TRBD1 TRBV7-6 TGTGCCAGCAGCCGTCCCGGGACAGGGGGTGAAAAACTGTTTTTT CASSRPGTGGEKLFF
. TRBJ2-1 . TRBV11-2 TGTGCCAGCAGCTTTGTTGGGGGCGCCCCCAATGAGCAGTTCTTC CASSFVGGAPNEQFF
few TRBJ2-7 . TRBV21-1 TGTGCCAGCACTTCAAGGGGCAGGACCTACGAGCAGTACTTC CASTSRGRTYEQYF
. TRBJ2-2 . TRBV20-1 TGCAGTGCTAGAGAGGGCCCCACCGGGGAGCTGTTTTTT CSAREGPTGELFF
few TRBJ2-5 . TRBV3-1 TGTGCCAGCAGCCACCGAGGGGTCCCAGACCAAGAGACCCAGTACTTC CASSHRGVPDQETQYF
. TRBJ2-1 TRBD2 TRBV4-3 TGCGCCAGCAGCCAAGATCGGGCTAGCGGGAGCTCCTACAATGAGCAGTTCTTC CASSQDRASGSSYNEQFF
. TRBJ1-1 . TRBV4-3 TGCGCCAGCAGCCAAGACGAACTAATGAACACTGAAGCTTTCTTT CASSQDELMNTEAFF
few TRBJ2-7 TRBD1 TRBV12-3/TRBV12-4 TGTGCCAGCAGTCGACCGAACTTCAGGGGGCGCATCTACGAGCAGTACTTC CASSRPNFRGRIYEQYF
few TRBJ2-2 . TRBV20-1 TGCAGTGCTAGATCCGAGGGCCCGGGCACCGGGGAGCTGTTTTTT CSARSEGPGTGELFF
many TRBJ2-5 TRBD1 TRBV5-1 TGCGCCAGCAGCTTAGACAGGGCCGGCCAAGAGACCCAGTACTTC CASSLDRAGQETQYF
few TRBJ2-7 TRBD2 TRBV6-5 TGTGCCAGCAGTTCCTCAGGGACTAACTACGAGCAGTACTTC CASSSSGTNYEQYF
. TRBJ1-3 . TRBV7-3 TGTGCCAGCACCTTTTCTGGAAACACCATATATTTT CASTFSGNTIYF
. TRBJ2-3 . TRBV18 TGTGCCAGCTCACCGGCCAGGGTAAGGACAGATACGCAGTATTTT CASSPARVRTDTQYF
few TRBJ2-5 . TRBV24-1 TGTGCCACCAGAATAGTCCAAGAGACCCAGTACTTC CATRIVQETQYF
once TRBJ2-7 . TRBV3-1 TGTGCCAGCACCGTTAGCGGAGACTACGAGCAGTACTTC CASTVSGDYEQYF
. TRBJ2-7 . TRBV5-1 TGCGCCAGCAGCCTCAAAGGACGTCCCATCTACGAGCAGTACTTC CASSLKGRPIYEQYF
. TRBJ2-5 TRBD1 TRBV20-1 TGCAGTGCTAGCGGGGACAGGGGGTATGAGACCCAGTACTTC CSASGDRGYETQYF
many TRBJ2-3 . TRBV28 TGTGCCAGCAGTTTGGCCCTGGGGGAGCAGTATTTT CASSLALGEQYF
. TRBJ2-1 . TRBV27 TGTGCCAGCAGTTACGTAGGGACCCTGGGGAATGAGCAGTTCTTC CASSYVGTLGNEQFF
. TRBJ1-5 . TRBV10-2 TGCGCCAGCAGTGAGTCGGGGCCTAAGCAGCCCCAGCATTTT CASSESGPKQPQHF
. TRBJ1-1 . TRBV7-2 TGTGCCAGCAGCGCAGCCCGGGGGGCGAACACTGAAGCTTTCTTT CASSAARGANTEAFF
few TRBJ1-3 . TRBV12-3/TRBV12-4 TGTGCCAGCAGCAGCTGGGACATAGGACGAAACACCATATATTTT CASSSWDIGRNTIYF
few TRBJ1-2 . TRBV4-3 TGCGCCAGCAGCCAGGCCCTTCTCTGGGACTATGGCTACACCTTC CASSQALLWDYGYTF
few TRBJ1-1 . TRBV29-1 TGCAGCGCAGCAACGAACACTGAAGCTTTCTTT CSAATNTEAFF
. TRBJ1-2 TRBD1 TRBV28 TGTGCCAGCAGTTTTCCTGACAGGGTCATCGGCTACACCTTC CASSFPDRVIGYTF
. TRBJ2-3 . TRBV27 TGTGCCAGCAGTTTAACTCTGACAGCACTTAGCACAGATACGCAGTATTTT CASSLTLTALSTDTQYF
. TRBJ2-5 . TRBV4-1 TGCGCCAGCAGCCCACGGCGGTTAGGCCAAGAGACCCAGTACTTC CASSPRRLGQETQYF
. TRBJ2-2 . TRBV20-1 TGCAGTGCTGAAATCCACATACTCGGTCCCGGGGAGCTGTTTTTT CSAEIHILGPGELFF
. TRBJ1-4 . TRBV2 TGTGCCAGCAGTGAAGGAAGGGCAGACCGTTTT CASSEGRADRF
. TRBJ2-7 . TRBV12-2 TGTGCAAGTCGCTTATTCAGGGTCTACGAGCAGTACTTC CASRLFRVYEQYF
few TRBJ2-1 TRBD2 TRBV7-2 TGTGCCAGCAGCTTAGCGGGGCGGGGGTCCTACAATGAGCAGTTCTTC CASSLAGRGSYNEQFF
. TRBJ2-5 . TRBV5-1 TGCGCCAGCAGTCTATCCTCGTCCGGACTACCGAGCGAGACCCAGTACTTC CASSLSSSGLPSETQYF
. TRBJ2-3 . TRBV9 TGTGCCAGCAGCCCCCCGGTAGGCCGAAACACAGATACGCAGTATTTT CASSPPVGRNTDTQYF
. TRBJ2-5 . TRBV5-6 TGTGCCAGCAGCCAAAGAGCCGGGGAGACCCAGTACTTC CASSQRAGETQYF
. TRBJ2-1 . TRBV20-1 TGCAGTACCTCCGGCGTGCGCTCCTACAATGAGCAGTTCTTC CSTSGVRSYNEQFF
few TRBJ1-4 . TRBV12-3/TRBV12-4 TGTGCCAGCAGTTTCTTATCCGGAGGAAAACTGTTTTTT CASSFLSGGKLFF
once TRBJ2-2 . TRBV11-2 TGTGCCAGCAGCTCCTTAAATGAGGAGCTGTTTTTT CASSSLNEELFF
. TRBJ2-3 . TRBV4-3 TGCGCCACCGGGTCGGGGGATAGCACAGATACGCAGTATTTT CATGSGDSTDTQYF